The TCR beta chain under discussion was sequenced for a study of blood T cell repertoires in COVID-19. The CDR3 has 12 amino acids. Germline CDR1 MNHNY, CDR2 SVGAGI (reference sequence). The V gene end was trimmed by 8 bases and the J gene end by 4 bases; junction bases not matched to a gene: 4. In the source study's methods: By means of reference gene primer amplification, nucleated cell counts were estimated. Sequenced by immunoSEQ multiplex PCR; TCRdb stores in-frame clones only, minus some. V and J calls and clone size are given by that table; D and trimming were obtained from the DNA. Counted here are about 100,000 clones, almost 90% occurring once; the ten biggest clones make up 5%.

The sequence was obtained from a human donor in a cohort sampled during active COVID-19. The sample comprised peripheral blood. The genes are TRBV6-6 and TRBJ1-1, with 7 nucleotides matching TRBD1. In DNA, the CDR3 is TGTGCCAGCGCAGACAGGGCCACTGAAGCTTTCTTT. Translating gives CASADRATEAFF.